This TCR beta chain was found in a study of shared clonotypes between healthy human individuals. In the study overall: Participating donors consisted of a couple of women and three men aged 18 to 49.

Adult donors, all healthy and HIV-negative, had no recent acute infections or vaccinations. It was around 0.3 ug DNA, roughly 32,000 T cell genomes, that went into each replicate PCR of unsorted PBMC. The authors sequenced unsorted PBMC DNA on ten immunoSEQ deep assay plates. The method was immunoSEQ multiplex PCR; TCRdb's version includes in-frame clones alone and lacks a portion of them. Of 450,000 to 500,000 clones listed, 79% were seen once; the top ten hold 12%. This clone has more than one count but fewer than ten. The CDR3 runs 15 residues. Trimming removed 0 bases at V and 3 bases at J, with 8 bases between. Germline-derived CDR1 and CDR2 are KGHSH and LQKENI.

The TCR was taken from a woman aged 35 to 49 in good health. Some clones in this sample may be carry-over from other donors' samples. Sequenced sample: PBMCs. The V gene is TRBV18, the J gene TRBJ1-4; D remains ambiguous. In DNA form, the CDR3 reads TGTGCCAGCTCACCACCCGGGCGGGCTAATGAAAAACTGTTTTTT. Residues: CASSPPGRANEKLFF.